Listed here is a single T cell receptor beta chain. Germline CDR1 reads SGHNT; CDR2 reads YYREEE (reference sequence). This CDR3 spans 13 amino acids. V was shortened by 4 bases and J by 3 bases, with 11 bases between the two germline ends. The sample is drawn from a study of shared clonotypes between healthy human individuals. The assay was immunoSEQ multiplex PCR, and TCRdb's table has in-frame clones only and misses some. The sample has roughly 2.2 million clones, around 93% seen once. This sequence joins TRBV5-4 and TRBJ2-7; D is unresolved. Material for sequencing was naive CD4+ T cells from PBMCs. The subset: CD45RA+ positively selected. The TCR was taken from a man aged 18 to 30 in good health. Some clones in this sample may be carry-over from other donors' samples. The CDR3 DNA is TGTGCCAGCAGCCAAGCTTTGAGCTACGAGCAGTACTTC. The encoded protein is CASSQALSYEQYF.